Included here is one T cell receptor beta chain sequence, with context. Its specificity is not known. This record comes from a study of CD8 T cells in ankylosing spondylitis. A quantitative 5'-RACE method, one with molecular barcodes, was used to make TCR beta libraries. MiXCR was run by TCRdb on the 5' RACE reads, yielding one entry per CDR3 protein. This table holds under 450,000 distinct CDR3 sequences, 17% found once. Findings and limits, study-wide: Clones that were linked to disease were CD8+ and were relatively rare in peripheral blood. Some of the motif variants had earlier been found in reactive arthritis patients' fluid and blood. From matched ankylosing spondylitis synovial fluid, disease-linked clones were reportedly recovered at significantly enriched levels. Ankylosing spondylitis blood appeared to be characterized by a TCR beta motif of eight or nine highly homologous variants.

Sequencing was performed on blood, either unsorted or a sorted T cell fraction (not recorded which). This clonotype originated in a male donor with ankylosing spondylitis.

DNA of the CDR3: TGTGCCTGGAGGGGAGAAGGATTCACTGAAGCTTTCTTT. Protein sequence: CAWRGEGFTEAFF. This sequence joins TRBV30 and TRBJ1-1, with D unclear. V gave up 3 bases and J gave up 4 bases, with 12 bases separating them. Germline CDR1 is GTSNPN and CDR2 is SVGIG (reference sequence). This CDR3 spans 13 amino acids.